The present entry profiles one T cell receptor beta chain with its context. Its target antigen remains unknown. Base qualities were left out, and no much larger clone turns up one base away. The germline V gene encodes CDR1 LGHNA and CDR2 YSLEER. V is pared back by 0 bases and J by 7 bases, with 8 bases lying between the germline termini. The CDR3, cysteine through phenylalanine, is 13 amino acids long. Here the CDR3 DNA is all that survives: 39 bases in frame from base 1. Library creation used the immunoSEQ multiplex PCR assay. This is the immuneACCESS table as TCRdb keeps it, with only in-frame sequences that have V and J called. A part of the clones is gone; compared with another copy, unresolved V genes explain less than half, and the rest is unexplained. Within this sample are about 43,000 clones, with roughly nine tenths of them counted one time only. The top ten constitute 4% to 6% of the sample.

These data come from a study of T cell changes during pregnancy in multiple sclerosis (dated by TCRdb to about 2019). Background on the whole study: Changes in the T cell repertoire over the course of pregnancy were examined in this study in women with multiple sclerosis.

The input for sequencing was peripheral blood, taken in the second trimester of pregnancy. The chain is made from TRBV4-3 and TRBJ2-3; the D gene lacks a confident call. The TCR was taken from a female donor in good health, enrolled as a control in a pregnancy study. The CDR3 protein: CASSQESRNTQYF. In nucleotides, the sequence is TGCGCCAGCAGCCAAGAATCGAGGAATACGCAGTATTTT.